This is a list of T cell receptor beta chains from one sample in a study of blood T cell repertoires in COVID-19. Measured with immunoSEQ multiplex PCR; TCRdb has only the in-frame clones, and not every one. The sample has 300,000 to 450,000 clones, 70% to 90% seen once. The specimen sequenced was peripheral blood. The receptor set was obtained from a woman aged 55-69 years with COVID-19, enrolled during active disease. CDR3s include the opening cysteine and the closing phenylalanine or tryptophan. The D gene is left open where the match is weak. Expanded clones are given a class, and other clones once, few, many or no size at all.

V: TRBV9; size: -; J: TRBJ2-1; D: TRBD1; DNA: TGTGCCAGCACCGCAGGGGGGGGACAGGGTAATGAGCAGTTCTTC; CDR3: CASTAGGGQGNEQFF
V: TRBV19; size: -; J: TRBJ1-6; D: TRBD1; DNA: TGTGCCAGTAGTACCCGACAGGGGCGGTCGAATTCACCCCTCCACTTT; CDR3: CASSTRQGRSNSPLHF
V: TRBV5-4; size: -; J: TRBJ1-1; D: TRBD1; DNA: TGTGCCAGCAGCTTAGGACAGGGCTTTGAAGCTTTCTTT; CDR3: CASSLGQGFEAFF
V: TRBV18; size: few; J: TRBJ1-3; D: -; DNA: TGTGCCAGCTCACTCACAGGGAACGGCGGAACTTCTGGAAACACCATATATTTT; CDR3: CASSLTGNGGTSGNTIYF
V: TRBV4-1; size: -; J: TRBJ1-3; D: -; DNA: TGCGCCAGCAGCCAAGTAGAAGTCGGGGGACTCTCTTACCGGGCGGCTGGAAACACCATATATTTT; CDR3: CASSQVEVGGLSYRAAGNTIYF
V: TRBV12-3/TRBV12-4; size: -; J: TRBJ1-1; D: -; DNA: TGTGCCAGCAGTTTAGACACGCACACTGAAGCTTTCTTT; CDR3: CASSLDTHTEAFF
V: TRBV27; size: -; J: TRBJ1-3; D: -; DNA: TGTGCCAGCAGCTCGGGACATTCTGGAAACACCATATATTTT; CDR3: CASSSGHSGNTIYF
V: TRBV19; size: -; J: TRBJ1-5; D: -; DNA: TGTGCCAGTAGCCCCCAGGGGTATGGCAATCAGCCCCAGCATTTT; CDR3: CASSPQGYGNQPQHF
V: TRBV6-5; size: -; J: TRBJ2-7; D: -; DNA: TGTGCCAGCAGAACTTGGGGGCAGGGGCAGTACTTC; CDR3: CASRTWGQGQYF
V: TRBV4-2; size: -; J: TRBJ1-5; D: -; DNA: TGTGCCAGCAGCCCGCGGGGGGGGAGCAATCAGCCCCAGCATTTT; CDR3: CASSPRGGSNQPQHF
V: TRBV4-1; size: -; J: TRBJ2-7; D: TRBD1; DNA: TGCGCCAGCAGCCAATCTTTCGGGGGGACAGGGGGATACGAGCAGTACTTC; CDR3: CASSQSFGGTGGYEQYF
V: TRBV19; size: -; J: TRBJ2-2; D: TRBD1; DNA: TGTGCCAGTAGTAACACGTATACGGGGACAGGGTATACCGGGGAGCTGTTTTTT; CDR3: CASSNTYTGTGYTGELFF
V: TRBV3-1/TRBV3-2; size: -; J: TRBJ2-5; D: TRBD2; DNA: TGTGCCAGCAGCCACAAGACTAGCGGGGGAGAGACCCAGTACTTC; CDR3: CASSHKTSGGETQYF
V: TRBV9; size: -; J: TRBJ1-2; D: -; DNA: TGTGCCAGCGATCGAGGGAAGGGCTATGGCTACACCTTC; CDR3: CASDRGKGYGYTF
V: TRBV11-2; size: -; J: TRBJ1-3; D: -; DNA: TGTGCCAGCAGCTTACATCCCTTGGCCGGAAACACCATATATTTT; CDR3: CASSLHPLAGNTIYF
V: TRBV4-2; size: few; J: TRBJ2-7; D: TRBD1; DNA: TGTGCCAGCAGCCAATTCCGGGACAGAGTCTCCTACGAGCAGTACTTC; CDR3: CASSQFRDRVSYEQYF
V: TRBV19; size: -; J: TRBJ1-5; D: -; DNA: TGTGCCAGTAGTAGGAGGGGCGTCGATAGCAATCAGCCCCAGCATTTT; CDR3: CASSRRGVDSNQPQHF
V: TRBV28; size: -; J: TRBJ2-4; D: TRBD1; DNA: TGTGCCAGCAGTTGGACAGGGGGGACATACATTCAGTACTTC; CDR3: CASSWTGGTYIQYF
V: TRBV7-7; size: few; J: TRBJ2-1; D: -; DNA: TGTGCCAGCAGCTTAACAGGAGAGTCTGAGCAGTTCTTC; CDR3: CASSLTGESEQFF
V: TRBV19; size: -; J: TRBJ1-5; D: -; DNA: TGTGCCAGTAAACGGGGTTCCGCGGATCAGCCCCAGCATTTT; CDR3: CASKRGSADQPQHF
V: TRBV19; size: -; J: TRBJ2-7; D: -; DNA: TGTGCCAGTAGCCGGGGGATTGTCTCCTACGAGCAGTACTTC; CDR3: CASSRGIVSYEQYF
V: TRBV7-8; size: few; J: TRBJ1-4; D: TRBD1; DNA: TGTGCCAGCAGCTCAAGCCTGGGACAGGGACCTTATTTGGCCCTTAATGAAAAACTGTTTTTT; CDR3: CASSSSLGQGPYLALNEKLFF
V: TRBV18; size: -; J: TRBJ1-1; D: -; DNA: TGTGCCAGCAGGCGGGTGGAGGAGAACACTGAAGCTTTCTTT; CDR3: CASRRVEENTEAFF
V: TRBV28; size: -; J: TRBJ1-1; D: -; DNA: TGTGCCAGCAGTTTAGCGGTTGCTGAAGCTTTCTTT; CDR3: CASSLAVAEAFF
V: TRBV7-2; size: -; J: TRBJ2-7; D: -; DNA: TGTGCCAGCAGCTCCTTGAGCTCCTACGAGCAGTACTTC; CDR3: CASSSLSSYEQYF
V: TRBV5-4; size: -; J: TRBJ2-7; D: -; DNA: TGTGCCAGCAGCCCGGGAATAACGGCCTACGAGCAGTACTTC; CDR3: CASSPGITAYEQYF
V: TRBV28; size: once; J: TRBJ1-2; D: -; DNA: TGTGCCAGCGGACCGCGGGCGGGTGGCTACACCTTC; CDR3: CASGPRAGGYTF
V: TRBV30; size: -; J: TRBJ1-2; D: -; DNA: TGTGCCTGGCGGACAGAGGGCGACTACACCTTC; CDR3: CAWRTEGDYTF
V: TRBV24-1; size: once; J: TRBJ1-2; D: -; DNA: TGTGCCACCAGTTCGCAGGGCTACTACACCTTC; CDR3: CATSSQGYYTF
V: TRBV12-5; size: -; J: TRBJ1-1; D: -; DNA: TGTGCTAGTGGTTGGGGGGGGATGGAGAGGTCTGAAGCTTTCTTT; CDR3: CASGWGGMERSEAFF
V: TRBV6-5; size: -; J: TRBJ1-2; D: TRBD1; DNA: TGTGCCAGCAGGAAGGGACAGGGGGCTCTCGGCTACACCTTC; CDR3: CASRKGQGALGYTF
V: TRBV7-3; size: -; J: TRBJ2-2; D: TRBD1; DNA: TGTGCCAGCAGCCCCCGAGGGACAGGGCGGAACACCGGGGAGCTGTTTTTT; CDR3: CASSPRGTGRNTGELFF
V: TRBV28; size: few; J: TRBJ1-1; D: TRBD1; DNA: TGTGCCAGCAGGCGCCTTCTAGGACAGGGGAACACTGAAGCTTTCTTT; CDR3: CASRRLLGQGNTEAFF
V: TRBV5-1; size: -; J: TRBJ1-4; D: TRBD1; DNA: TGCGCCAGCAGCTTGGGGACAGGGTCTAGCACTAATGAAAAACTGTTTTTT; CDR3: CASSLGTGSSTNEKLFF
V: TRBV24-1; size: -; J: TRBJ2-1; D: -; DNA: TGTGCCACCAGTGATTCGACTAGGAATGAGCAGTTCTTC; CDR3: CATSDSTRNEQFF
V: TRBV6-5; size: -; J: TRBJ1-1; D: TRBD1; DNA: TGTGCCAGCAGTTACTCGCGGCGGACAGGGTACACTGAAGCTTTCTTT; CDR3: CASSYSRRTGYTEAFF
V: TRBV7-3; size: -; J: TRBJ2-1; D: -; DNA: TGTGCCAGCAGCCTACTCAATGAGCAGTTCTTC; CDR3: CASSLLNEQFF
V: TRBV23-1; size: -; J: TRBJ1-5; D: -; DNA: TGCGCCAGCAGTCAATTCCGAGTCGATCAGCCCCAGCATTTT; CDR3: CASSQFRVDQPQHF
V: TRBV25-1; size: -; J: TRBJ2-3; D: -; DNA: TGTGCCAGCAGTGAATGGACAGTTACGCAGTATTTT; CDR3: CASSEWTVTQYF
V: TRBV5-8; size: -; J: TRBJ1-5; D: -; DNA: TGTGCCAGCAGCTTGAGGGACACGGGAAATCAGCCCCAGCATTTT; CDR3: CASSLRDTGNQPQHF
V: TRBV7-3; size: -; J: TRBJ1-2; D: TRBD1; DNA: TGTGCCAGCAGCCCGGACAGGGTTACTGGCTACACCTTC; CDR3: CASSPDRVTGYTF
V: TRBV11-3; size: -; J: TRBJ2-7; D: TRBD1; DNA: TGTGCCAGCAGCTTAGGACAGGGAGCCGTCTCCGAGCAGTACTTC; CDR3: CASSLGQGAVSEQYF
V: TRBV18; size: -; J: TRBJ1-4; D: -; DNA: TGTGCCAGCTCACCATCCAGAACCAATGAAAAACTGTTTTTT; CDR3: CASSPSRTNEKLFF
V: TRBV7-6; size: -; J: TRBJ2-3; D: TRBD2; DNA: TGTGCCAGCAGCTTACTAGCGGAAACAGATACGCAGTATTTT; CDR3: CASSLLAETDTQYF
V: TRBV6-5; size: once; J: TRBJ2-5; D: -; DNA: TGTGCCAGCAGTTCGGGACACAACCAAGAGACCCAGTACTTC; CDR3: CASSSGHNQETQYF